The entry below describes one TCR beta chain. V was pared by 1 base and J by 4 bases, with 19 bases between. The CDR3 covers 17 residues. CDR1 and CDR2 from the germline V gene are LNHDA and SQIVND (reference sequence). The data are from a study of blood T cell repertoires in COVID-19. Turning to the study itself: Sites in the United States, Italy and Spain provided acute and convalescent COVID-19 samples.

Original analysis: By means of reference gene primer amplification, nucleated cell counts were estimated. TCRdb's copy holds only in-frame clones and misses some; the assay was immunoSEQ multiplex PCR. That table is the source of V, J and clone size, and D and trimming were worked out from the DNA. The sample carries tens of thousands of clones, roughly nine tenths recorded once. The chain carries TRBV19 and TRBJ1-2; tentative D call: TRBD1 (6 bases). This sequence originates from an elderly woman with active COVID-19. The sequenced sample consisted of peripheral blood. CDR3 nucleotides: TGTGCCAGTAGTATAGGGTCAGGGGACGGAGAATCCTATGGCTACACCTTC. Residues: CASSIGSGDGESYGYTF.